This TCR beta chain comes out of a study of blood T cell repertoires in COVID-19. Study in general: The samples span acute and convalescent COVID-19 from the United States, Italy and Spain.

In the authors' methods: How many nucleated cells were present was estimated from reference gene primer amplification. Clones were sequenced by immunoSEQ multiplex PCR, and TCRdb holds only the in-frame ones, with some missing. That table furnishes V, J and clone size, whereas the DNA furnished D and trimming. The table has under 200,000 clones, approximately 81% seen once; the top ten hold more than 12%. The CDR3 is 13 amino acids. V was shortened by 4 bases and J by 3 bases, with 10 bases between the two germline ends. CDR1 and CDR2 from the germline V gene are SGHAT and FQNNGV. The sequencing input was peripheral blood. This TCR derives from a woman aged 65 to 85 with COVID-19, enrolled during active disease. This chain links TRBV11-2 with TRBJ2-7; a possible D gene is TRBD1 (6 bases). The CDR3 DNA reads as TGTGCCAGCAGCTCGGGGACACGCTACGAGCAGTACGTC. It translates to CASSSGTRYEQYV.